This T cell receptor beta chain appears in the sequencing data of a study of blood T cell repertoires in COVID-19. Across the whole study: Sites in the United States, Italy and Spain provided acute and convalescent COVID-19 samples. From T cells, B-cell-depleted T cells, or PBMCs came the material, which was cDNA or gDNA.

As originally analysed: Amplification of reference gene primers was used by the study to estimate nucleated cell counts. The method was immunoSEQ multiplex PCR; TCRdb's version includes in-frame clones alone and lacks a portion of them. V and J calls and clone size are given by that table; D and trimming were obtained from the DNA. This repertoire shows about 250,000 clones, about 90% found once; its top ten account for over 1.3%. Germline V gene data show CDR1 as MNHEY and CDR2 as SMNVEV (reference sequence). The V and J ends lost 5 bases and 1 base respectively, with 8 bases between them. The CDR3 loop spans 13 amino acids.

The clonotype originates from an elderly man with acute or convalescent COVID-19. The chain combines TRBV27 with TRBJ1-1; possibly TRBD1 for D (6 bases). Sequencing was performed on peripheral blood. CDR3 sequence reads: CASSKQGNTEAFF. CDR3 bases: TGTGCCAGCAGTAAACAGGGGAACACTGAAGCTTTCTTT.